What follows is one T cell receptor (beta chain) and its context. What it binds is not known. This specimen comes from a study of OX40 agonist ivuxolimab in advanced cancers. The study's findings and limits: CD4+ and CD8+ blood T cells expanded clonally by week 6 at 0.1 to 3.0 mg/kg.

Method: immunoSEQ multiplex PCR; TCRdb's copy keeps in-frame clones and lacks some. Of approximately 71,000 clones in the sample, roughly 94% were seen once. V lost 4 bases and J lost 1, with 11 bases in between. The CDR3 runs 14 residues. Germline V gene data show CDR1 as KGHSH and CDR2 as LQKENI. The sequencing used CD4+ or CD8+ T cells sorted from blood, collected in a trial of the OX40 agonist ivuxolimab. The chain is built from TRBV18 and TRBJ2-7; perhaps TRBD1 as D (6 bases). This receptor was obtained from an adult with an advanced solid tumor such as melanoma, head and neck, liver or kidney cancer. The CDR3 DNA follows: TGTGCCAGCTCACTACAGGGTCGTTCCTACGAGCAGTACTTC. This sequence encodes CASSLQGRSYEQYF.